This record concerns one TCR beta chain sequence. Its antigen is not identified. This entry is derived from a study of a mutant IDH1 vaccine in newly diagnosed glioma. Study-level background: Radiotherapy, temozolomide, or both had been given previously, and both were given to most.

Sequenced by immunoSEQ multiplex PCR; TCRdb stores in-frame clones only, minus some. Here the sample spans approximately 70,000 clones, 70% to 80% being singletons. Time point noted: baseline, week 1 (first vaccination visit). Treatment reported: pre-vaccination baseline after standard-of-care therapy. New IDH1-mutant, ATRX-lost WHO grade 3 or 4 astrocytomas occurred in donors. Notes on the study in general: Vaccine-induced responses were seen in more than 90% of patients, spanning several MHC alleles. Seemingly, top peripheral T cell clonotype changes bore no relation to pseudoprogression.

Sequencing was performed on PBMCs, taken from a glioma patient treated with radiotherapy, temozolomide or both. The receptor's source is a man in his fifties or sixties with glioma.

The CDR3 DNA sequence: TGTGCCAGCAGTTATGACAGAACTAATGAAAAACTGTTTTTT. Residues: CASSYDRTNEKLFF. The chain joins TRBV6-5 to TRBJ1-4; tentative D call: TRBD1 (5 bases). The CDR3 covers 14 residues. The V gene's germline CDR1 is MNHEY and CDR2 SVGAGI. Trimming shortened V by 3 bases and J by 1 base, and 6 bases separated the two germline ends.